This T cell receptor (beta chain) was documented in a study of T-cell reconstitution after alpha-beta-depleted transplantation in children. TCRbeta library preparation incorporated unique molecular identifiers. One entry per CDR3 protein results from TCRdb running MiXCR on the PCR reads. In the table there are around 250,000 distinct CDR3 sequences, about 25% of which are singletons. This clonotype has ten or more counts. This CDR3 contains 14 residues. Trimming cost V 6 bases and J 3 bases; bases outside gene matches: 4. Germline CDR1 SQVTM, CDR2 ANQGSEA. Sequencing used PBMCs, obtained before TCRalphabeta/CD19-depleted stem cell transplant. The receptor's source is a girl aged 2 to 10 with Fanconi anemia, due to receive a stem cell transplant. This rearrangement joins TRBV29-1 to TRBJ2-7; TRBD2 agrees at 14 bases. Here the CDR3 DNA reads TGCAGCGTAAGGGGGACTAGCGGGGGCTACGAGCAGTACTTC. Translating gives CSVRGTSGGYEQYF.